The present T cell receptor (beta chain) was sequenced within a study of OX40 agonist ivuxolimab in advanced cancers. This CDR3 comprises 15 residues. Trimming shortened V by 3 bases and J by 4 bases, and 12 bases separated the two germline ends. Germline CDR1 MNHNS, CDR2 SASEGT. Using immunoSEQ multiplex PCR, the repertoire was profiled, and TCRdb retains in-frame clones only, with some absent. The sample records roughly 74,000 clones, 87% being singletons. V and J are TRBV6-1 and TRBJ2-2, with D perhaps TRBD1 or TRBD2 (5 bases each). The source material was CD4+ or CD8+ T cells sorted from blood, sampled in a trial of the OX40 agonist ivuxolimab. The clonotype was recovered from an adult with an advanced solid tumor such as melanoma, head and neck, liver or kidney cancer. The CDR3 DNA sequence: TGTGCCAGCAGTGACCGGGGCACCTTCACCGGGGAGCTGTTTTTT. Its protein is CASSDRGTFTGELFF.